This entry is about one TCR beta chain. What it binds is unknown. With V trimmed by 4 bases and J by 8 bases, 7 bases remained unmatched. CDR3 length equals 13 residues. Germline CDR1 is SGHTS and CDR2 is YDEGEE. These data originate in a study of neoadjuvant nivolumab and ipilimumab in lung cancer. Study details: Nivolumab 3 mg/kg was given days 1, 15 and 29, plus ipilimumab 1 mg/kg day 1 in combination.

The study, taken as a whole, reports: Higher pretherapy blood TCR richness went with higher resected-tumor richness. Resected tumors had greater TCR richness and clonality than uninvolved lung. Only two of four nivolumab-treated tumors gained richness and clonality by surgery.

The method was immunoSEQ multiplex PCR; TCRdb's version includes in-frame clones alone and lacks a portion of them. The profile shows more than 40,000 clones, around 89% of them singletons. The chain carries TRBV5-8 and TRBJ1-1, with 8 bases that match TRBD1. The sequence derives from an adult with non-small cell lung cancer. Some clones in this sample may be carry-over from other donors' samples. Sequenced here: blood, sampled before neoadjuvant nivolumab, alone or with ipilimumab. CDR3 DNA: TGTGCCAGCAGCCTCTCGACAGGGGCCGAAGCTTTCTTT. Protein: CASSLSTGAEAFF.